One and the same sample provided the 2 T cell receptor beta chains below, sequenced in a study of CD8 T cells in ankylosing spondylitis. TCRdb redid the calling of the 5' RACE reads with MiXCR, one entry per CDR3 protein. The repertoire holds 26,000 or so distinct CDR3 sequences, with over 6.5% as singletons. The specimen sequenced was blood. All receptors derive from a male donor with ankylosing spondylitis or in good health (not recorded which).

This clonotype showed up many times. CDR3 coding DNA: TGCGCCAGCAGCAGTGGACAGGGGCCAAACAATGAGCAGTTCTTC. Protein sequence: CASSSGQGPNNEQFF. The V call is TRBV5-1, the J call TRBJ2-1; 9 bases match TRBD1. Germline CDR1 reads SGHRS; CDR2 reads YFSETQ. The CDR3 loop spans 15 amino acids. The trim removed 4 bases at V and 5 bases at J, leaving 7 bases unmatched.

On this clonotype: Its ends do not fully match the called genes, so a read error is possible. This chain uses TRBV5-1 with TRBJ2-2, with TRBD2 identical over 13 bases. CDR1 SGHRS and CDR2 YFSETQ come from the germline V gene. The length of the CDR3 is 18 residues. CDR3 region: CASSSYGTSGDNTGELFF. The CDR3, as DNA: TGCGCCAGCAGCTCATACGGGACTAGCGGGGATAACACCGGGGAGCTTTTTTTT.